In its sample, the clone carrying this T cell receptor (beta chain) was seen a few times. Its matching antigen is unknown. The study's findings and limits: In terms of TCR gene usage, tumor memory CD4+ T cells clustered together with blood and lymph node memory CD4+ cells, as well as with lymph node naive CD4+ cells.

Constant-region reverse primers amplified full-length variable regions, followed by semi-nested Nested Universal Primer A PCR. TCRdb re-called the 5' RACE reads through MiXCR, storing one row per CDR3 protein. The sample holds tens of thousands of distinct CDR3 sequences, about 26% seen once. V gave up 1 base and J gave up 7 bases, with 10 bases separating them. Germline V gives CDR1 SGHTA, CDR2 FQGNSA. The CDR3 covers 14 residues. The clonotype comes from a female donor with breast cancer. The chain employs TRBV7-2 and TRBJ1-4; D is unclear. Sample: naive CD4+ T cells sorted from a lymph node. The subset is: naive CD4+ T cells, CD4+CD45RA+CD25-. The CDR3 sequence: CASSLGSFGEKLFF. DNA of the CDR3: TGTGCCAGCAGCTTAGGGTCTTTCGGTGAAAAACTGTTTTTT.